The source of this TCR beta chain is a study of molecular identifiers for immune sequencing clone quantification. As for the study in general: Replicate experiments divided RNA from approximately 22,000 or 94,000 naive CD8 cells into five parts and sequenced four. Whole-study results and caveats: Over 97% of CMV-specific effector molecules, but under 1% of naive ones, were in clones above 20 copies. Shared barcodes on identical TCR molecules could underestimate the sizes of highly expanded clones.

Sorting selected naive CD8 T cells with a CD8+CD4-CCR7+CD45RA+ phenotype. This CDR3 contains 16 residues. Germline CDR1 is SEHNR and CDR2 is FQNEAQ (reference sequence). V dropped 4 bases and J dropped 4 bases, with 19 bases sitting between them. TCRdb analysed the PCR reads with MiXCR anew, one entry per CDR3 protein. The profile shows 400,000 to 600,000 distinct CDR3 sequences, roughly 25% of them singletons. This clonotype has ten or more counts. Its matching antigen is unknown. The receptor comes from a human donor in good health. Some libraries in this study had Jurkat cell RNA spiked in. Sequenced: naive CD8+ T cells from blood, with Jurkat cell RNA spiked in. Subset reported: FACS-sorted CD8+CD4-CCR7+CD45RA+ naive T cells. The V and J genes are TRBV7-9 and TRBJ1-1; TRBD1 is a possible D gene (5 bases). The CDR3: CASSSPDSVLGTEAFF. The CDR3 DNA reads TGTGCCAGCAGCTCGCCCGACAGCGTCTTGGGCACTGAAGCTTTCTTT.